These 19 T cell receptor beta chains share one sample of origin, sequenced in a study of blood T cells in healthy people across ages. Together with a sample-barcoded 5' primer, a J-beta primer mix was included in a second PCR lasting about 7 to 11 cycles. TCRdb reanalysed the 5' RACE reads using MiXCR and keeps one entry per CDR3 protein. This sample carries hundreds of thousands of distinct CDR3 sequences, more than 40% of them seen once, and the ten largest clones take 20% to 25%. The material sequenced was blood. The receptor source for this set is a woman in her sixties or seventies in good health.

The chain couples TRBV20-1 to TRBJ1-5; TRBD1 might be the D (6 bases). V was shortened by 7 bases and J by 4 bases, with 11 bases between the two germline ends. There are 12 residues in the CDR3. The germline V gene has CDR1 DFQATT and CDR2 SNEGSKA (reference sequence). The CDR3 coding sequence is TGCAGTGTCAAGGGGGGAAATCAGCCCCAGCATTTT. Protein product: CSVKGGNQPQHF.

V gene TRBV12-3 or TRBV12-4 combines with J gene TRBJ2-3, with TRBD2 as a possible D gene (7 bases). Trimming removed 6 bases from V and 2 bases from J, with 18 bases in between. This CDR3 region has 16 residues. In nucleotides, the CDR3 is TGTGCCAGCAGCCCGGGGGCGGGAGCCAACACAGATACGCAGTATTTT. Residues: CASSPGAGANTDTQYF.

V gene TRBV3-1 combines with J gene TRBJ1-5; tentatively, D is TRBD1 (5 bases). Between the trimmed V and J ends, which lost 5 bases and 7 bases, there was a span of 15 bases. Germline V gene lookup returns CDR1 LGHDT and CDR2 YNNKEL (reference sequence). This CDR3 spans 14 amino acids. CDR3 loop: CASSSSGDGQPQHF. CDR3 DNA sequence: TGTGCCAGCAGCTCGTCGGGGGACGGACAGCCCCAGCATTTT.

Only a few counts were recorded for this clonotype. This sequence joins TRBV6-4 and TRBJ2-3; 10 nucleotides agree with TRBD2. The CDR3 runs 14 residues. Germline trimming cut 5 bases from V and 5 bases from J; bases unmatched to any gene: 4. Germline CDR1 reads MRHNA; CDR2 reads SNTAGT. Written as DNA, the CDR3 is TGTGCCAGCAGTAGCGGGGGGGCCGGAGATACGCAGTATTTT. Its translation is CASSSGGAGDTQYF.

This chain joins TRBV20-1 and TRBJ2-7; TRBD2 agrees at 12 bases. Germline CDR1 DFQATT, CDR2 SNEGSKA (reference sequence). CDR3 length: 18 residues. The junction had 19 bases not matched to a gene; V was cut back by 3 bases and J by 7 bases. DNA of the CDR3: TGCAGTGCTAGGGACCAGACTAGCGGGAGAAGACCCTACAATGAGCAGTACTTC. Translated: CSARDQTSGRRPYNEQYF.

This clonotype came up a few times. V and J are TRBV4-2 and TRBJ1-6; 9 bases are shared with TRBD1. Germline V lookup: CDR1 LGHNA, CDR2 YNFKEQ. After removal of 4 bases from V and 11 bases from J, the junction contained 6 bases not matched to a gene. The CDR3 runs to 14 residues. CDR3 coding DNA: TGTGCCAGCAGCCCCGGACAGGGGCTCGCACCCCTCCACTTT. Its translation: CASSPGQGLAPLHF.

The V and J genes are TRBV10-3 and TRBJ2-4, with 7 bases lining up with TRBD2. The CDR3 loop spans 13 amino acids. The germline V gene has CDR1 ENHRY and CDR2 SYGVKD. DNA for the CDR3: TGTGCTGGGGGGGACTACCTACTTGTGGAGCAGTACTTC. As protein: CAGGDYLLVEQYF.

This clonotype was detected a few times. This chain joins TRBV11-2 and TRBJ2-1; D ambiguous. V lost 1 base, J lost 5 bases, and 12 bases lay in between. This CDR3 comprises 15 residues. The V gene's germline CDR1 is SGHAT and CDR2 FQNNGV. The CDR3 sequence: CASSLVFRYDNEQFF. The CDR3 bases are TGTGCCAGCAGCTTAGTTTTCAGGTATGACAATGAGCAGTTCTTC.

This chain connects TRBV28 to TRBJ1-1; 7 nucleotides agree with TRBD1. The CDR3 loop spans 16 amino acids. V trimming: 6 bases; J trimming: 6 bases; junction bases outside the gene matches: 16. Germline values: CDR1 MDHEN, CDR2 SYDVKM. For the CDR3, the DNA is TGTGCCAGCAGGGCGGGGACAGTGGTCTCCCTCCCTGAAGCTTTCTTT. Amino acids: CASRAGTVVSLPEAFF.

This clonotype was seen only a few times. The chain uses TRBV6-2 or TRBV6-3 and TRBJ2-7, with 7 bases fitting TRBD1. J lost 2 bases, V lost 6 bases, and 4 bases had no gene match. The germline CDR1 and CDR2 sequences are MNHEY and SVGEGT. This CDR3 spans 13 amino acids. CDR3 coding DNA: TGTGCCAGCAGGGACAGGTACCCCTACGAGCAGTACTTC. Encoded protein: CASRDRYPYEQYF.

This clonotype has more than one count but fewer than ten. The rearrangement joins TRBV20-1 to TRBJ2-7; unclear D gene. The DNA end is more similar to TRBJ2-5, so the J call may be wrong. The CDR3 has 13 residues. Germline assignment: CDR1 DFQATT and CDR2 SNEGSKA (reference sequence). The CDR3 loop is CSAGIDQSGTQYF. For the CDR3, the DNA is TGCAGTGCTGGGATAGACCAGTCTGGGACCCAGTACTTC.

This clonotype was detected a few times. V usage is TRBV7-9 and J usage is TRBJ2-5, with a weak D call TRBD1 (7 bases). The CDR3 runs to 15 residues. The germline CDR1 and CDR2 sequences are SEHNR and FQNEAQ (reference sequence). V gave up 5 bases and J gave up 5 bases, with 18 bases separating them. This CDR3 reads CASSVEGSGGETQYF. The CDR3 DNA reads TGTGCCAGCAGCGTCGAGGGCTCAGGGGGGGAGACCCAGTACTTC. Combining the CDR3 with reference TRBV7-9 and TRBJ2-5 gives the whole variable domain DTGVSQNPRHKITKRGQNVTFRCDPISEHNRLYWYRQTLGQGPEFLTYFQNEAQLEKSRLLSDRFSAERPKGSFSTLEIQRTEQGDSAMYLCASSVEGSGGETQYFGPGTRLLVL.

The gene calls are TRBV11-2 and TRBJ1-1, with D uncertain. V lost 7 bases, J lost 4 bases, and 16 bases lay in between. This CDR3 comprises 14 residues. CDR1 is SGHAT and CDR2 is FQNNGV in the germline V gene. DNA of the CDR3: TGTGCCAGCACGCCGCCAGGCCGGCGCACTGAAGCTTTCTTT. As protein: CASTPPGRRTEAFF.

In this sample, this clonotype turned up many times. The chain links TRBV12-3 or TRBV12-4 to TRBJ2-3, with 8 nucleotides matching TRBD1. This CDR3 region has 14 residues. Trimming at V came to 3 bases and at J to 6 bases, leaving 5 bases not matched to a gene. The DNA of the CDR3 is TGTGCCAGCAGTTTTCAGGGGGCGAGGGATACGCAGTATTTT. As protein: CASSFQGARDTQYF.

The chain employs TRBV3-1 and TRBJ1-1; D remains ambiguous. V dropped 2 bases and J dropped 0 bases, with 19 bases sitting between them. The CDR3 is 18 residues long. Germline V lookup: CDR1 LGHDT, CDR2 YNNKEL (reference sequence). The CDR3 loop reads CASSQPVGGMVMNTEAFF. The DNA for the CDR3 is TGTGCCAGCAGCCAACCCGTAGGAGGGATGGTCATGAACACTGAAGCTTTCTTT.

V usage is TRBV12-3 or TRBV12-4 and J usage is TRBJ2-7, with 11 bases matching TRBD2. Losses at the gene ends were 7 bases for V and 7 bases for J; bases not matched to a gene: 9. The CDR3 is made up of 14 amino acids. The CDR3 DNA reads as TGTGCCAGCACTCAGACTAGCGGGGACAATGAGCAGTACTTC. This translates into CASTQTSGDNEQYF.

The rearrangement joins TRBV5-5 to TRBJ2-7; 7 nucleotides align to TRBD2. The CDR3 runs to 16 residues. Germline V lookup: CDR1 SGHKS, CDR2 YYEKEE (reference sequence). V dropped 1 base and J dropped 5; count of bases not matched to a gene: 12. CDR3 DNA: TGTGCCAGCAGCTTGTGGGGGGGAGAGCGTCGAAACGAGCAGTACTTC. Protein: CASSLWGGERRNEQYF.

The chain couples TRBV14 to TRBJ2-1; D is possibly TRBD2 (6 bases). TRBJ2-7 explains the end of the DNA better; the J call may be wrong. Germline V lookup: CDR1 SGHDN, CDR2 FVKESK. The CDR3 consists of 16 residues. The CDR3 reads CASSQSGVAAYNEQYF. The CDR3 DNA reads TGTGCCAGCAGCCAATCGGGGGTAGCGGCCTACAATGAGCAGTACTTC.

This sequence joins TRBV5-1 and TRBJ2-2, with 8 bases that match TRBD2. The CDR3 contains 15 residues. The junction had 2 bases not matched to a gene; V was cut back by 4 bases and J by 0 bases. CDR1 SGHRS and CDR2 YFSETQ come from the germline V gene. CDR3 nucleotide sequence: TGCGCCAGCAGCCGTAGCGGGACGAACACCGGGGAGCTGTTTTTT. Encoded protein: CASSRSGTNTGELFF.